Listed below are T cell receptor beta chains from one sample, sequenced in a study of human T cells and chemical hapten exposure. Via MiXCR, TCRdb re-called the RACE reads, giving one row per CDR3 protein. Of approximately 350,000 distinct CDR3 sequences listed, just under 6.5% are singletons. The source was whole blood, collected in connection with sensitization to the hapten diphenylcyclopropenone (DPC). Receptors originate from a woman aged 18-35 years with alopecia areata. Some clones in this sample may be carry-over from other donors' samples. Both conserved end residues are part of each CDR3. Each record gives: J gene, V gene, D gene, clone size, CDR3 DNA, CDR3 protein. D genes are given only for firm matches. Size is omitted from some rows. Given values are once, few, many or a class for expanded clones.

TRBJ2-3 | TRBV6-4 | TRBD2 | many | TGTGCCAGCAGTGAGCGGGGGGACACAGATACGCAGTATTTT | CASSERGDTDTQYF
TRBJ2-1 | TRBV6-2/TRBV6-3 | TRBD2 | few | TGTGCCAGCAGAGAACTAGCGGGGTTCGACAATGAGCAGTTCTTC | CASRELAGFDNEQFF
TRBJ2-7 | TRBV6-5 | TRBD1 | few | TGTGCCAGCAACCGGGACAGGGTGGGATACGAGCAGTACTTC | CASNRDRVGYEQYF
TRBJ2-1 | TRBV6-4 | TRBD2 | . | TGTGCCAGCAGCCACGATTGGGGACTAGCGGGGGGCAATGAGCAGTTCTTC | CASSHDWGLAGGNEQFF
TRBJ1-1 | TRBV18 | TRBD1 | many | TGTGCCAGCTCACCACCTTTAGGGACAGGGGTATTCTTT | CASSPPLGTGVFF
TRBJ2-2 | TRBV19 | . | . | TGTGCCAGTAGTATTATTGGGGACGGAGACTCCGGGGAGCTGTTTTTT | CASSIIGDGDSGELFF
TRBJ2-3 | TRBV7-8 | . | . | TGTGCCAGCAGCTTATCTAGCAATACGCAGTATTTT | CASSLSSNTQYF
TRBJ2-1 | TRBV12-3/TRBV12-4 | TRBD2 | . | TGTGCCAGTAGTCACACTACAGCGGGGAATGAGCAGTTCTTC | CASSHTTAGNEQFF
TRBJ1-1 | TRBV5-5 | . | many | TGTGCCAGCAGCTCTCTGGACAGAGAGAACACTGAAGCTTTCTTT | CASSSLDRENTEAFF
TRBJ2-1 | TRBV6-5 | TRBD2 | many | TGTGCCAGCAGTTACTCCCGGCTAGCGGGGGCCTCCACGTTCTTC | CASSYSRLAGASTFF
TRBJ2-7 | TRBV28 | TRBD1 | . | TGTGCCAGCAGTCCCGGGACAGGTGTCTCGGAGCAGTACTTC | CASSPGTGVSEQYF
TRBJ2-2 | TRBV6-2/TRBV6-3 | . | . | TGTGCCAGCAGTTACTGGGCGGCAGGCACGGAGCTGTTTTTT | CASSYWAAGTELFF
TRBJ1-1 | TRBV6-5 | . | many | TGTGCCAGCAGTTACCAGTTTCAGATGAACACTGAAGCTTTCTTT | CASSYQFQMNTEAFF
TRBJ2-1 | TRBV5-1 | . | . | TGCGCCAGCAGCTTGGTAAGCGGCACCCTCGATGAGCAGTTCTTC | CASSLVSGTLDEQFF
TRBJ2-7 | TRBV29-1 | . | . | TGCAGCGTTGTTGTGCAGGCCCCGGGCCACGAGCAGTACTTC | CSVVVQAPGHEQYF
TRBJ1-2 | TRBV12-5 | . | few | TGTGCTAGTGGTTTGTCGGAGGGCCTTCACTTCTATGGCTACACCTTC | CASGLSEGLHFYGYTF
TRBJ1-2 | TRBV4-1 | . | many | TGCGCCAGCAGCCAAGTCCCAGGCCAGGATGGCTACACCTTC | CASSQVPGQDGYTF
TRBJ2-3 | TRBV9 | TRBD2 | few | TGTGCCAGCAGCGTAGTTGGGAGCGGGGCCCCAGATACGCAGTATTTT | CASSVVGSGAPDTQYF
TRBJ2-2 | TRBV4-2 | TRBD2 | . | TGTGCCAGCAGCCAAGATATTTTGCGGGGGGCAAGTAGACGCGCGAACACCGGGGAGCTGTTTTTT | CASSQDILRGASRRANTGELFF
TRBJ2-3 | TRBV6-5 | TRBD2 | few | TGTGCCACCAAGCGGGGGGCTCTGGATACGCAGTATTTT | CATKRGALDTQYF
TRBJ2-5 | TRBV12-3/TRBV12-4 | . | many | TGTGCCAGCAGTTTCGGCCCCCTACAAGAGACCCAGTACTTC | CASSFGPLQETQYF
TRBJ2-1 | TRBV20-1 | . | . | TGCAGTGCTAGATCCTCCCGCGGGGCCAGTTACAATGAGCAGTTCTTC | CSARSSRGASYNEQFF
TRBJ2-5 | TRBV7-9 | . | many | TGTGCCAGCAGCTCACCAGCAGTGCGGCAAGAGACCCAGTACTTC | CASSSPAVRQETQYF
TRBJ1-5 | TRBV15 | . | many | TGTGCCACCAGGGGTTCCGGGAACAATCAGCCCCAGCATTTT | CATRGSGNNQPQHF
TRBJ1-1 | TRBV5-6 | . | many | TGTGCCAGCAGCTCTTCCACCCGCGGCGTCACTGAAGCTTTCTTT | CASSSSTRGVTEAFF
TRBJ1-1 | TRBV10-3 | . | many | TGTGCCATCAGTGCACAGGGAGCGGAGACTGAAGCTTTCTTT | CAISAQGAETEAFF
TRBJ2-7 | TRBV5-1 | . | few | TGCGCCAGCAGCTGGGAGGGACAGCCGAGCTACGAGCAGTACTTC | CASSWEGQPSYEQYF
TRBJ1-4 | TRBV12-3/TRBV12-4 | TRBD1 | few | TGTGCCAGCAGTTTGGGGGGGACAGTGGCTGAAAAACTGTTTTTT | CASSLGGTVAEKLFF
TRBJ1-5 | TRBV19 | . | few | TGTGCCAGACCCGCAGGGGTGCGTACCAAGCAGCCCCAGCATTTT | CARPAGVRTKQPQHF